This T cell receptor beta chain is from a study of shared clonotypes between healthy human individuals. The CDR3 has 14 amino acids. On this clone itself: The antigen is not known.

Findings and caveats of the study: Inspection by rarefaction showed sorted-subset sequencing to be incomplete despite large depth.

TCRdb's copy holds only in-frame clones and misses some; the assay was immunoSEQ multiplex PCR. The table includes some 1,100,000 clones, about 84% detected once. The V and J genes are TRBV21-1 and TRBJ2-7; the DNA was not compared with TRBD1, the D call given in the table. TRBV21-1 is a pseudogene segment. This sequence was found in a man aged 18 to 30 in good health. Some clones in this sample may be carry-over from other donors' samples. Specimen: memory CD4+ T cells from PBMCs. Documented subset: CD45RA-negative fraction. The CDR3 is CASRVGTVPGEQYF. CDR3 bases: TGTGCCAGCCGGGTGGGGACAGTGCCTGGCGAGCAGTACTTC.